One and the same sample provided the 21 T cell receptor beta chains below, sequenced in a study of T cells in Graves' hyperthyroidism and ophthalmopathy. TCR beta CDR3 regions were amplified from RNA transcripts. When the TCR CDR3 underwent first-round RT-PCR, the HTBI primer set was used. TCRdb reanalysed the multiplex PCR reads using MiXCR and keeps one entry per CDR3 protein. The profile shows approximately 620,000 distinct CDR3 sequences, about 15% of them singletons. The sequencing input was blood. Source of these receptors: a woman in her 30s with Graves' hyperthyroidism that later progressed to Graves' ophthalmopathy.

The chain is built from TRBV18 and TRBJ2-4, with 10 nucleotides matching TRBD1. CDR3 length: 16 amino acids. The V segment lost 0 bases and the J segment 8 bases; nucleotides outside the gene matches: 7. The germline V gene has CDR1 KGHSH and CDR2 LQKENI. This chain's CDR3 is CASSPPFGTGEYIQYF. DNA of the CDR3: TGTGCCAGCTCACCACCCTTCGGGACAGGGGAGTACATTCAGTACTTC.

This clonotype was seen repeatedly, ten times or more. This chain joins TRBV9 and TRBJ2-1; TRBD1 matches at 9 bases. Germline values: CDR1 SGDLS, CDR2 YYNGEE. The CDR3 is 15 amino acids. V trimming: 2 bases; J trimming: 1 base; junction bases outside the gene matches: 1. The CDR3 region has the DNA TGTGCCAGCAGCGTGGGGACAGGGTCCTACAATGAGCAGTTCTTC. It translates to CASSVGTGSYNEQFF.

Concerning this clonotype: One end of the junction is discordant with germline, which a read error may explain. J is TRBJ2-1 and V is TRBV7-9; 10 nucleotides match TRBD1. This CDR3 has 17 amino acids. Germline V gives CDR1 SEHNR, CDR2 FQNEAQ (reference sequence). The CDR3 DNA sequence: TGTGCCAGCAGCCTAGCCTTACCGCGGACAGGGGGTTCCGAGCAGTTCTTC. Amino acid sequence: CASSLALPRTGGSEQFF.

This clonotype turned up a few times. This chain joins TRBV7-9 and TRBJ2-4; 15 bases are a match to TRBD2. Trimming cost V 1 base and J 0 bases; bases outside gene matches: 10. The CDR3 consists of 21 residues. Per germline, CDR1 SEHNR and CDR2 FQNEAQ (reference sequence). CDR3: CASSLDVFGTSGGIAKNIQYF. For the CDR3, the DNA is TGTGCCAGCAGCTTAGACGTTTTTGGGACTAGCGGGGGGATAGCCAAAAACATTCAGTACTTC.

The chain uses TRBV27 and TRBJ2-5; D unclear. Deletions cut 8 bases from V and 2 bases from J, with 15 bases between. The germline V gene has CDR1 MNHEY and CDR2 SMNVEV (reference sequence). The CDR3 consists of 14 residues. The CDR3 protein is CASAQSTYQETQYF. The CDR3 DNA reads TGTGCCAGCGCCCAATCTACTTATCAAGAGACCCAGTACTTC.

The sample holds a few counts of this clonotype. This may be a read error, as it is one base from a much larger clone. The chain recombines TRBV25-1 with TRBJ2-7, with 8 bases aligning to TRBD1. Trimming took 7 bases from V and 0 from J; bases not matched to a gene: 5. In germline, CDR1 is MGHDK, CDR2 SYGVNS. This CDR3 contains 14 residues. CDR3 nucleotide sequence: TGTGCCAGCACCCCCGACAGGGGCTCCTACGAGCAGTACTTC. This gives the protein CASTPDRGSYEQYF.

There are many counts of this clonotype. V usage is TRBV7-8 and J usage is TRBJ2-1, with D possibly being TRBD2 (5 bases). CDR3 length: 12 amino acids. Trimming shortened V by 3 bases and J by 7 bases, and 7 bases separated the two germline ends. Germline V gives CDR1 SGHVS, CDR2 FQNEAQ. The chain's CDR3 is CASSFGINEQFF. As DNA, the CDR3 is TGTGCCAGCAGCTTCGGGATAAATGAGCAGTTCTTC.

This clonotype occurred many times. This chain joins TRBV19 and TRBJ2-7; D unresolved. Trimming removed 3 bases at V and 3 bases at J, with 18 bases between. The length of the CDR3 is 16 residues. Germline CDR1 and CDR2: LNHDA and SQIVND (reference sequence). In nucleotides, the CDR3 is TGTGCCAGTAGTATCAACGTTCGGGCCCTATACTACGAGCAGTACTTC. It specifies CASSINVRALYYEQYF.

The table lists this clonotype with a few counts. In nucleotides, the CDR3 is TGTGCCAGCAAAACCGGGGGGGATACGAACACCGGGGAGCTGTTTTTT. It encodes CASKTGGDTNTGELFF. The J gene is TRBJ2-2, the V gene TRBV13; 8 positions match TRBD2. After removal of 7 bases from V and 0 bases from J, the junction contained 7 bases not matched to a gene. Per the germline V gene, CDR1 is PRHDT and CDR2 is FYEKMQ (reference sequence). This CDR3 has 16 amino acids.

This chain links TRBV9 with TRBJ2-7, with 8 bases matching TRBD2. CDR1 is SGDLS and CDR2 is YYNGEE in the germline V gene. The CDR3 is 17 residues long. J gave up 5 bases and V 3 bases, and 16 bases lay outside the gene matches. The CDR3 region is CASSDPSAGGSPDEQYF. The CDR3 coding sequence is TGTGCCAGCAGCGACCCCTCGGCGGGAGGTAGCCCCGACGAGCAGTACTTC.

This clonotype has just a few counts. The J gene is TRBJ1-2, the V gene TRBV30; D is unresolved. The CDR3 loop spans 14 amino acids. V was trimmed by 3 bases and J by 3 bases, leaving 14 bases between them. The germline V gene has CDR1 GTSNPN and CDR2 SVGIG (reference sequence). CDR3 region: CAWSSGRIYYGYTF. The CDR3 DNA reads TGTGCCTGGAGCTCCGGGAGGATTTACTATGGCTACACCTTC.

The rearrangement uses TRBV19 and TRBJ1-2; TRBD1 matches at 7 bases. CDR3 length: 13 amino acids. V lost 7 bases and J lost 3; bases outside the gene matches: 5. Germline V gene sequence: CDR1 LNHDA, CDR2 SQIVND (reference sequence). CDR3 in amino acids: CASTWQGDYGYTF. CDR3 in DNA: TGTGCCAGTACATGGCAGGGGGACTATGGCTACACCTTC.

This clonotype was observed a single time. The rearrangement joins TRBV30 to TRBJ1-5, with unresolved D. CDR3 size: 12 residues. Per germline, CDR1 GTSNPN and CDR2 SVGIG (reference sequence). Deletions cut 4 bases from V and 11 bases from J, with 15 bases between. CDR3 nucleotides: TGTGCCTGGACGGCTGGCCCCTCGGCCCAGCATTTT. It is translated as CAWTAGPSAQHF.

Many counts were recorded for this clonotype. The rearrangement joins TRBV19 to TRBJ2-1; the D gene is possibly TRBD2 (5 bases). Per germline, CDR1 LNHDA and CDR2 SQIVND (reference sequence). The CDR3 length is 14 residues. Between the trimmed V and J ends, which lost 1 base and 10 bases, there was a span of 14 bases. In nucleotides, the CDR3 is TGTGCCAGTAGTATAGCGGCTAATTCGGGGGAGCAGTTCTTC. Its protein is CASSIAANSGEQFF.

The V call is TRBV27, the J call TRBJ1-2; D gene uncertain. CDR1 MNHEY and CDR2 SMNVEV come from the germline V gene (reference sequence). The length of the CDR3 is 13 residues. V dropped 4 bases and J dropped 4 bases, with 10 bases sitting between them. The CDR3 DNA is TGTGCCAGCAGTTCTAAGGCGGGCTATGGCTACACCTTC. This codes for CASSSKAGYGYTF.

There are many counts of this clonotype. The rearrangement joins TRBV27 to TRBJ1-5; D is ambiguous. Germline-derived CDR1 and CDR2 are MNHEY and SMNVEV (reference sequence). The ends were cut back, 2 bases at V and 7 bases at J, with 9 bases in the middle. This CDR3 region has 13 residues. The CDR3 DNA reads TGTGCCAGCAGTTTACTGGGTGGACAGCCCCAGCATTTT. This codes for CASSLLGGQPQHF.

The gene calls are TRBV19 and TRBJ1-2; D not resolved. The CDR3 runs to 13 residues. V lost 7 bases and J lost 7, with 16 bases in between. Germline lookup yields CDR1 LNHDA and CDR2 SQIVND (reference sequence). The CDR3 loop is CASTLTATTGYTF. The DNA for the CDR3 is TGTGCCAGTACCCTGACGGCTACTACTGGCTACACCTTC. The full variable domain, with the rest looked up from reference TRBV19 and TRBJ1-2, is DGGITQSPKYLFRKEGQNVTLSCEQNLNHDAMYWYRQDPGQGLRLIYYSQIVNDFQKGDIAEGYSVSREKKESFPLTVTSAQKNPTAFYLCASTLTATTGYTFGSGTRLTVV.

On this clonotype: At one boundary the junction diverges from the germline segment, which might be a read error. J is TRBJ1-2 and V is TRBV28, with D hard to call. Per the germline V gene, CDR1 is MDHEN and CDR2 is SYDVKM. CDR3 length: 14 amino acids. The CDR3 coding sequence is TGTGCCAGCGGTTTTTCTGGGGTATTTTATGGCTACACCTTC. It specifies CASGFSGVFYGYTF.

This clonotype has a handful of counts. This may stem from a read error, because a much larger clone lies one nucleotide away. The chain employs TRBV28 and TRBJ2-5; weak D call: TRBD2 (5 bases). V was trimmed by 2 bases and J by 13 bases, leaving 17 bases between them. Per germline, CDR1 MDHEN and CDR2 SYDVKM. The CDR3 runs to 13 residues. The CDR3: CASSLPSRRRRYF. In DNA, the CDR3 is TGTGCCAGCAGTTTACCTAGCAGGAGGCGCCGGTACTTC.

The rearrangement joins TRBV6-2 or TRBV6-3 to TRBJ1-2, with a possible D match to TRBD1 (5 bases). V lost 5 bases and J 4 bases, leaving 11 bases between the germline ends. This CDR3 comprises 13 residues. CDR1 is MNHEY and CDR2 is SVGEGT in the germline V gene. This CDR3 reads CASSTTGPYGYTF. DNA for the CDR3: TGTGCCAGCAGTACCACAGGTCCCTATGGCTACACCTTC.

This clonotype was seen more than once but under ten times. The V call is TRBV6-1, the J call TRBJ2-5, with D perhaps TRBD1 or TRBD2 (5 bases each). CDR1 and CDR2 from the germline V gene are MNHNS and SASEGT. The CDR3 runs to 15 residues. The V gene lost 5 bases and the J gene lost 4 bases, with 17 bases spanning the gap. The CDR3 is CASSYGEGRGETQYF. The CDR3 nucleotides read TGTGCCAGCAGTTATGGAGAGGGAAGGGGAGAGACCCAGTACTTC.